What follows are 8 T cell receptor beta chains derived from one specimen sequenced in a study of cytomegalovirus exposure and HLA in healthy donors. Researchers ran the PCR with 60 Vbeta and 13 Jbeta primers. Data came from immunoSEQ multiplex PCR; TCRdb stores just in-frame clones and leaves some out. The sample holds 85,000 to 90,000 clones, 75% to 90% seen once. The specimen was PBMCs. The receptors come from a man between 35 and 55 years old in good health and CMV-seropositive.

The chain combines TRBV5-4 with TRBJ1-5; unclear D gene. The CDR3 has 16 amino acids. Germline loops: CDR1 SGHNT, CDR2 YYREEE (reference sequence). The germline V and J ends were trimmed by 0 bases and 0 bases, with 10 bases remaining between them. CDR3 loop: CASSLGMGLSNQPQHF. The CDR3 bases are TGTGCCAGCAGCTTGGGAATGGGCCTTAGCAATCAGCCCCAGCATTTT.

This clone was counted a single time. V gene TRBV5-8 combines with J gene TRBJ1-3; D unclear. Looked up from germline, CDR1 is SGHTS and CDR2 is YDEGEE. Trimming took off 0 bases at V and 4 bases at J, with 11 bases between the two ends. The CDR3 spans 15 residues. CDR3 coding DNA: TGTGCCAGCAGCTTGGGTCTCTCGGGGGGAAACACCATATATTTT. Protein: CASSLGLSGGNTIYF. Filled out from reference TRBV5-8 and TRBJ1-3, the complete variable domain reads EAGVTQSPTHLIKTRGQQATLRCSPISGHTSVYWYQQALGLGLQFLLWYDEGEERNRGNFPPRFSGRQFPNYSSELNVNALELEDSALYLCASSLGLSGGNTIYFGEGSWLTVV.

The V call is TRBV25-1, the J call TRBJ2-5, with 10 bases lining up with TRBD2. V gave up 6 bases and J gave up 1 base; unmatched junction bases: 2. The germline gives CDR1 MGHDK, CDR2 SYGVNS. The CDR3 runs 14 residues. This chain's CDR3 is CASREREGQETQYF. The CDR3 DNA reads as TGTGCCAGCAGGGAGCGGGAGGGCCAAGAGACCCAGTACTTC.

This clone was seen only once. This chain uses TRBV5-4 with TRBJ2-1, with 10 nucleotides matching TRBD2. Germline CDR1 is SGHNT and CDR2 is YYREEE (reference sequence). V lost 2 bases to trimming and J lost 9 bases; unmatched junction nucleotides: 5. CDR3 size: 14 residues. The CDR3, as DNA: TGTGCCAGCAGCTTTCTAGCGGGAGTTAGTGAGCAGTTCTTC. Its translation: CASSFLAGVSEQFF.

The V call is TRBV18, the J call TRBJ2-3; 9 nucleotides agree with TRBD2. After removal of 1 base from V and 2 bases from J, the junction contained 4 bases not matched to a gene. Per germline, CDR1 KGHSH and CDR2 LQKENI. The CDR3 extends over 16 amino acids. The chain's CDR3 is CASSPLAGAITDTQYF. CDR3 nucleotides: TGTGCCAGCTCACCACTAGCGGGAGCTATCACAGATACGCAGTATTTT.

The genes are TRBV5-8 and TRBJ2-7; 7 nucleotides agree with TRBD2. V shed 1 base, J shed 6 bases, and the junction held 10 bases outside the gene matches. Germline CDR1 is SGHTS and CDR2 is YDEGEE. The CDR3 extends over 15 amino acids. The CDR3 sequence: CASSLRGLRGGEQYF. CDR3 nucleotide sequence: TGTGCCAGCAGCTTGAGGGGACTAAGGGGTGGCGAGCAGTACTTC.

This chain uses TRBV6-6 with TRBJ2-7; perhaps TRBD1 as D (5 bases). CDR1 is MNHNY, CDR2 SVGAGI, per germline (reference sequence). The germline V and J ends were trimmed by 0 bases and 4 bases, with 16 bases remaining between them. The CDR3 loop spans 16 amino acids. The CDR3 region is CASSYSSGATGYEQYF. The CDR3 DNA sequence: TGTGCCAGCAGTTACTCAAGTGGGGCCACCGGGTACGAGCAGTACTTC.

The table lists this clone with a few counts. V and J are TRBV11-2 and TRBJ2-5; D gene uncertain. The CDR3 has 10 residues. Germline V lookup: CDR1 SGHAT, CDR2 FQNNGV. Trimming took 7 bases from V and 5 from J, leaving 5 bases between them. The CDR3 loop reads CASMGETQYF. CDR3 DNA sequence: TGTGCCAGCATGGGCGAGACCCAGTACTTC. The variable domain in full, completed from reference TRBV11-2 and TRBJ2-5, reads EAGVAQSPRYKIIEKRQSVAFWCNPISGHATLYWYQQILGQGPKLLIQFQNNGVVDDSQLPKDRFSAERLKGVDSTLKIQPAKLEDSAVYLCASMGETQYFGPGTRLLVL.